This T cell receptor (beta chain) comes out of a study of CD8+CD57+ T cells in acquired aplastic anemia. Study findings and constraints: Levels of CD8+ Simpson's diversity were not significantly distinct in patients versus controls.

The sample holds many counts of this clonotype. Antigen specificity is unknown. Genomic DNA, the template, was used for profiling of the TCR beta VDJ and CDR3. A single record per CDR3 protein comes from TCRdb applying MiXCR to the reads. The repertoire holds more than 150,000 distinct CDR3 sequences, with around 48% as singletons. Germline V gene data show CDR1 as MNHEY and CDR2 as SMNVEV (reference sequence). The CDR3 consists of 13 residues. The V end lost 6 bases, the J end lost 2 bases, and 10 bases lay between the germline ends. Before being chosen for sequencing, patients had shown CD8+CD57+ cell expansion by flow cytometry. Patients uniformly had severe acquired aplastic anemia.

The V and J genes are TRBV27 and TRBJ2-5; unclear D gene. This TCR came from a human donor with aplastic anemia. The sequencing sample was made of sorted CD4+, CD8+, or CD8+CD57+ T cells (not recorded which) from PBMCs. CDR3 coding DNA: TGTGCCAGCAGACGAACAGCTCAAGAGACCCAGTACTTC. This encodes CASRRTAQETQYF.